Following are 28 T cell receptor beta chains from one sample sequenced in a study of OX40 agonist ivuxolimab in advanced cancers. Library generation was performed with the immunoSEQ multiplex PCR assay. The immuneACCESS repertoire file appears here via TCRdb, limited to in-frame rearrangements. These files lack a portion of the clones; in checked studies, under half of the deficit traces to unresolved V genes, and the cause of the others is not known. The sample data list approximately 70,000 clones, and 90% to 95% of these were observed just once. The biggest ten clones account for 15% to 17% of the sample. Sequencing was performed on CD4+ or CD8+ T cells sorted from blood, taken in a trial of the OX40 agonist ivuxolimab. The receptors here all came from an adult with an advanced solid tumor such as melanoma, head and neck, liver or kidney cancer.

CDR3 loop: CASSYSTGMGQPQHF. CDR3 DNA: TGTGCCAGCAGTTACTCGACAGGGATGGGTCAGCCCCAGCATTTT. V and J are TRBV27 and TRBJ1-5, with 7 bases lining up with TRBD1. This CDR3 has 15 residues. In germline, CDR1 is MNHEY, CDR2 SMNVEV (reference sequence). V lost 4 bases and J lost 6; bases outside the gene matches: 9.

The chain combines TRBV29-1 with TRBJ2-7; 9 bases agree with TRBD1. V lost 1 base, J lost 2 bases, and 6 bases stayed unmatched. Germline V gene lookup returns CDR1 SQVTM and CDR2 ANQGSEA. This CDR3 is 15 amino acids long. The CDR3 spells CSVEGDRDRAYEQYF. The CDR3 coding sequence is TGCAGCGTTGAAGGGGACAGGGACAGGGCCTACGAGCAGTACTTC.

V and J are TRBV7-9 and TRBJ2-3; D is undetermined. The CDR3 is made up of 12 amino acids. V was clipped by 3 bases and J by 3 bases, with 4 bases between them. Germline values: CDR1 SEHNR, CDR2 FQNEAQ (reference sequence). This CDR3 reads CASSFGTDTQYF. CDR3 sequence (DNA): TGTGCCAGCAGCTTCGGGACAGATACGCAGTATTTT.

The rearrangement joins TRBV9 to TRBJ2-2; no firm D call. The CDR3 has 15 residues. The germline gives CDR1 SGDLS, CDR2 YYNGEE. V was trimmed by 4 bases and J by 4 bases, leaving 14 bases between them. The chain's CDR3 is CASSPRTDLTGELFF. The CDR3 DNA is TGTGCCAGCAGCCCCCGGACGGATCTCACCGGGGAGCTGTTTTTT. Based on the CDR3 plus reference TRBV9 and TRBJ2-2, the full variable domain is DSGVTQTPKHLITATGQRVTLRCSPRSGDLSVYWYQQSLDQGLQFLIQYYNGEERAKGNILERFSAQQFPDLHSELNLSSLELGDSALYFCASSPRTDLTGELFFGEGSRLTVL.

The gene calls are TRBV28 and TRBJ1-4; a possible D gene is TRBD1 (5 bases). V was shortened by 1 base and J by 1 base, with 13 bases between the two germline ends. Germline V gene data show CDR1 as MDHEN and CDR2 as SYDVKM. There are 17 residues in the CDR3. The CDR3 region is CASSLLIGGRTNEKLFF. CDR3 coding DNA: TGTGCCAGCAGTTTATTGATTGGGGGTAGAACTAATGAAAAACTGTTTTTT.

The gene calls are TRBV7-6 and TRBJ2-1; D possibly uses TRBD1 or TRBD2 (5 bases each). Looked up from germline, CDR1 is SGHVS and CDR2 is FNYEAQ. The CDR3 consists of 15 residues. V lost 5 bases to trimming and J lost 4 bases, with 15 bases between them. CDR3 region: CASSPRGSGYNEQFF. The DNA for the CDR3 is TGTGCCAGCAGCCCGAGGGGAAGCGGTTACAATGAGCAGTTCTTC.

The rearrangement joins TRBV18 to TRBJ2-7, with a tentative D call TRBD2 (5 bases). The V end lost 0 bases, the J end lost 5 bases, and 17 bases lay between the germline ends. The CDR3 extends over 16 amino acids. In germline, CDR1 is KGHSH, CDR2 LQKENI. In DNA, the CDR3 is TGTGCCAGCTCACCACCGGCAGGTAATTCAGCGGACGAGCAGTACTTC. Protein product: CASSPPAGNSADEQYF.

The chain joins TRBV6-5 to TRBJ2-1, with D perhaps matching TRBD1 or TRBD2 (5 bases each). V lost 6 bases and J lost 2, with 14 bases in between. Per the germline V gene, CDR1 is MNHEY and CDR2 is SVGAGI. The CDR3 length is 15 residues. For the CDR3, the DNA is TGTGCCAGCAGCCAAGCAGGGAGCGCCTACAATGAGCAGTTCTTC. This translates into CASSQAGSAYNEQFF.

This clone was detected once. The chain is built from TRBV6-5 and TRBJ1-1; 10 bases match TRBD1. CDR3 length: 14 residues. The V segment lost 6 bases and the J segment 3 bases; nucleotides outside the gene matches: 4. Germline CDR1 MNHEY, CDR2 SVGAGI. CDR3 nucleotides: TGTGCCAGCAGCCTTGGACAGGGGGACACTGAAGCTTTCTTT. It yields the protein CASSLGQGDTEAFF.

The genes are TRBV9 and TRBJ2-2; TRBD1 is a possible D gene (5 bases). CDR3 length: 13 amino acids. From germline, CDR1 is SGDLS and CDR2 YYNGEE. Trimming took 0 bases from V and 6 from J, leaving 6 bases between them. The CDR3 loop reads CASSVGGPGELFF. The CDR3 DNA follows: TGTGCCAGCAGCGTAGGGGGCCCCGGGGAGCTGTTTTTT.

The chain recombines TRBV9 with TRBJ2-7; D is unresolved. The CDR3 covers 15 residues. Trimming took 0 bases from V and 2 from J, leaving 12 bases between them. Germline V lookup: CDR1 SGDLS, CDR2 YYNGEE. CDR3 amino acids: CASSVDVGATYEQYF. In DNA, the CDR3 is TGTGCCAGCAGCGTAGATGTTGGAGCTACCTACGAGCAGTACTTC.

The genes are TRBV5-6 and TRBJ1-2, with D maybe TRBD1 (6 bases). Germline V lookup: CDR1 SGHDT, CDR2 YYEEEE. The CDR3 is 14 amino acids. V gave up 4 bases and J gave up 5 bases, with 15 bases separating them. The chain's CDR3 is CASSPGQRVYGYTF. The CDR3 DNA sequence: TGTGCCAGCAGCCCCGGACAGCGCGTTTATGGCTACACCTTC.

The chain recombines TRBV4-1 with TRBJ1-5; D might be TRBD1 (6 bases). The CDR3 has 16 residues. The V gene's germline CDR1 is MGHRA and CDR2 YSYEKL. Trimming stripped 1 base from V and 0 bases from J, with 10 bases between. CDR3 region: CASSQGGTPSNQPQHF. The CDR3 coding sequence is TGCGCCAGCAGCCAAGGAGGGACACCTAGCAATCAGCCCCAGCATTTT.

The gene calls are TRBV28 and TRBJ2-4; D gene unclear. V was cut by 6 bases and J by 5 bases, with 5 bases left in between. Germline V gene lookup returns CDR1 MDHEN and CDR2 SYDVKM. This CDR3 has 11 amino acids. CDR3 loop: CASRGENIQYF. The CDR3 DNA sequence: TGTGCCAGCAGAGGCGAAAACATTCAGTACTTC. Based on the CDR3 plus reference TRBV28 and TRBJ2-4, the full variable domain is DVKVTQSSRYLVKRTGEKVFLECVQDMDHENMFWYRQDPGLGLRLIYFSYDVKMKEKGDIPEGYSVSREKKERFSLILESASTNQTSMYLCASRGENIQYFGAGTRLSVL.

The V gene is TRBV19, the J gene TRBJ2-5, with a possible D match to TRBD2 (6 bases). There are 13 residues in the CDR3. Germline V gives CDR1 LNHDA, CDR2 SQIVND (reference sequence). V gave up 3 bases and J gave up 6 bases, with 11 bases separating them. The CDR3 DNA follows: TGTGCCAGTAGTATTGGAGGGACCCAGACCCAGTACTTC. Its protein is CASSIGGTQTQYF. The whole variable domain, remainder taken from reference TRBV19 and TRBJ2-5, is DGGITQSPKYLFRKEGQNVTLSCEQNLNHDAMYWYRQDPGQGLRLIYYSQIVNDFQKGDIAEGYSVSREKKESFPLTVTSAQKNPTAFYLCASSIGGTQTQYFGPGTRLLVL.

The J gene is TRBJ1-2, the V gene TRBV6-5; 7 bases line up with TRBD1. The J segment lost 8 bases and the V segment lost 0 bases, leaving 6 bases of the junction unmatched. Germline-derived CDR1 and CDR2 are MNHEY and SVGAGI. The CDR3 is made up of 14 amino acids. The DNA for the CDR3 is TGTGCCAGCAGTTACTCGGGGGCAGGGGGAGGCTACACCTTC. Protein: CASSYSGAGGGYTF.

J is TRBJ2-1 and V is TRBV25-1; perhaps TRBD1 as D (5 bases). Germline V gene sequence: CDR1 MGHDK, CDR2 SYGVNS. The V gene lost 2 bases and the J gene lost 5 bases, with 16 bases spanning the gap. The CDR3 totals 16 residues. CDR3 protein: CASSEGAVSRDNEQFF. CDR3 sequence (DNA): TGTGCCAGCAGTGAAGGGGCAGTCTCTAGGGACAATGAGCAGTTCTTC.

This clone has just a few counts. The CDR3 loop reads CASSPGAGALYEQYF. CDR3 bases: TGTGCCAGCTCACCAGGGGCAGGGGCCCTCTACGAGCAGTACTTC. The V call is TRBV18, the J call TRBJ2-7; D might be TRBD1 (6 bases). This CDR3 comprises 15 residues. The V and J ends lost 2 bases and 3 bases respectively, with 14 bases between them. The germline V gene has CDR1 KGHSH and CDR2 LQKENI. Using reference TRBV18 and TRBJ2-7 for the parts outside the CDR3, the full variable domain is NAGVMQNPRHLVRRRGQEARLRCSPMKGHSHVYWYRQLPEEGLKFMVYLQKENIIDESGMPKERFSAEFPKEGPSILRIQQVVRGDSAAYFCASSPGAGALYEQYFGPGTRLTVT.

The rearrangement uses TRBV10-1 and TRBJ1-1; D is unclear. The V end was cut by 6 bases, the J end by 0 bases, with 11 bases between. Germline-derived CDR1 and CDR2 are WNHNN and SYGVQD (reference sequence). This CDR3 contains 14 residues. CDR3 coding DNA: TGCGCCAGCAGCGCCGACACTGTGAACACTGAAGCTTTCTTT. Amino acid sequence: CASSADTVNTEAFF.

This clone came up a few times. The chain couples TRBV2 to TRBJ2-1; D gene uncertain. This CDR3 is 14 amino acids long. Between the trimmed V and J ends, which lost 8 bases and 6 bases, there was a span of 17 bases. Germline CDR1 SNHLY, CDR2 FYNNEI. The CDR3 nucleotides are TGTGCCAGCGCCGATGCAGGTTCTGGCAATGAGCAGTTCTTC. Protein product: CASADAGSGNEQFF.

The chain is built from TRBV7-9 and TRBJ2-1; 12 bases fit TRBD1. Looked up from germline, CDR1 is SEHNR and CDR2 is FQNEAQ (reference sequence). V was clipped by 0 bases and J by 15 bases; unmatched bases: 0. This CDR3 contains 12 residues. CDR3 in DNA: TGTGCCAGCAGCTTAGCGGGACAGGGGGCGTTCTTC. Translated: CASSLAGQGAFF.

CDR3 bases: TGTGCCAGCAGCTTGAGTACTTATAGCAATCAGCCCCAGCATTTT. Protein sequence: CASSLSTYSNQPQHF. The V call is TRBV5-5, the J call TRBJ1-5; no definite D call. Trimming pared 1 base from V and 0 bases from J, leaving 8 bases between. CDR1 is SGHKS, CDR2 YYEKEE, per germline (reference sequence). The CDR3 consists of 15 residues.

The rearrangement joins TRBV7-9 to TRBJ1-2, with TRBD1 matching over 9 bases. There are 16 residues in the CDR3. The germline V gene encodes CDR1 SEHNR and CDR2 FQNEAQ (reference sequence). The ends lost 4 bases at V and 5 bases at J; junction bases unmatched: 11. In DNA, the CDR3 is TGTGCCAGCAGCTCGGCCCGGGACAGGGTTCGATATGGCTACACCTTC. This encodes CASSSARDRVRYGYTF.

The chain links TRBV29-1 to TRBJ2-1; 12 nucleotides line up with TRBD2. J gave up 7 bases and V 6 bases, and 7 bases lay outside the gene matches. Germline V lookup: CDR1 SQVTM, CDR2 ANQGSEA. CDR3 size: 14 residues. CDR3 sequence reads: CSVLTSGRRNEQFF. DNA for the CDR3: TGCAGCGTCCTGACTAGCGGGAGACGGAATGAGCAGTTCTTC.

This chain links TRBV2 with TRBJ2-7; D is ambiguous. Germline V lookup: CDR1 SNHLY, CDR2 FYNNEI. This CDR3 is built from 15 residues. V dropped 8 bases and J dropped 4 bases, with 21 bases sitting between them. The CDR3 coding sequence is TGTGCCAGCCGTCCCCCGGGCAACCTTCGTTACGAGCAGTACTTC. Translated: CASRPPGNLRYEQYF.

The chain joins TRBV7-2 to TRBJ2-7, with D tentatively TRBD1 (7 bases). The CDR3 spans 15 residues. The germline V and J ends were trimmed by 5 bases and 1 base, with 15 bases remaining between them. Germline CDR1 reads SGHTA; CDR2 reads FQGNSA. The CDR3 region has the DNA TGTGCCAGCAGCCCGCGGGACAGTTATTCCTACGAGCAGTACTTC. Translation gives CASSPRDSYSYEQYF.

The chain couples TRBV9 to TRBJ2-1, with 10 bases aligning to TRBD2. CDR1 is SGDLS, CDR2 YYNGEE, per germline. This CDR3 comprises 15 residues. Germline trimming cut 4 bases from V and 3 bases from J; bases unmatched to any gene: 4. Here the CDR3 reads CASSPTSGDYNEQFF. CDR3 DNA sequence: TGTGCCAGCAGCCCTACTAGCGGGGACTACAATGAGCAGTTCTTC.

The chain has TRBV7-9 and TRBJ2-1, with D possibly being TRBD2 (6 bases). The V gene lost 5 bases and the J gene lost 11 bases, with 25 bases spanning the gap. Per the germline V gene, CDR1 is SEHNR and CDR2 is FQNEAQ (reference sequence). There are 16 residues in the CDR3. The CDR3 nucleotides are TGTGCCAGCAGCCTTACACGGGACTCCTACCTACCTCAGCAGTTCTTC. It translates to CASSLTRDSYLPQQFF.